This section outlines one TCR beta chain sequence together with its context. Its antigen remains unknown. The PCR had 60 Vbeta and 13 Jbeta primers. Profiled with immunoSEQ multiplex PCR; TCRdb holds only in-frame clones, not every one. Here the sample spans some 54,000 clones, more than 75% being singletons. The sample comes from a study of cytomegalovirus exposure and HLA in healthy donors. Study-wide context: Of all 400 or so donors who were genotyped, under 90% belonged to the Caucasian-associated ancestry cluster.

V was trimmed by 8 bases and J by 0 bases, leaving 13 bases between them. The CDR3 spans 14 residues. The germline V gene has CDR1 SEHNR and CDR2 FQNEAQ (reference sequence). Study-level results: The number of N-insertions in an Asian-associated ancestry cluster was reportedly below the 666-donor mean in a later analysis. In a later analysis, a missense DCLRE1C variant was linked to TCR beta V- and J-gene trimming.

Source material: PBMCs. This sequence originates from a male donor in good health and CMV-seronegative. The chain recombines TRBV7-9 with TRBJ1-1; D call uncertain. The CDR3, as DNA: TGTGCCAGCTTGGCAGTGAGCGTGAACACTGAAGCTTTCTTT. Translated, it gives CASLAVSVNTEAFF.